Each of the 3 T cell receptor beta chains below was sequenced from the same sample in a study of cytomegalovirus exposure and HLA in healthy donors. The PCR employed 60 Vbeta primers together with 13 Jbeta primers. Libraries were prepared by immunoSEQ multiplex PCR; TCRdb keeps only in-frame clonotypes and omits some of them. Of about 65,000 clones listed, 60% to 80% are singletons. The sequenced material came from PBMCs. These TCRs come from a girl aged 10 to 17 in good health and CMV-seropositive.

CDR3 residues: CASSPRSVPYEQYF. The DNA of the CDR3 is TGTGCCAGCTCACCACGGTCAGTTCCCTACGAGCAGTACTTC. The genes are TRBV18 and TRBJ2-7; D is unresolved. CDR1 and CDR2 from the germline V gene are KGHSH and LQKENI. Trimming took 1 base from V and 2 from J, leaving 9 bases between them. The CDR3 is 14 amino acids.

This clone was picked up one time. The rearrangement uses TRBV11-1 and TRBJ1-6, with TRBD1 identical over 8 bases. Unmatched junction bases numbered 10, after V lost 8 bases and J lost 10 bases. Germline CDR1 reads SGHAT; CDR2 reads FQDESV (reference sequence). This CDR3 has 14 amino acids. CDR3 residues: CASSTGTGRSPLHF. The CDR3 DNA sequence: TGTGCCAGCTCGACCGGGACAGGACGATCACCCCTCCACTTT.

This clone has only a few counts. CDR3 protein: CASSDGLAGVFSYEQYF. The DNA of the CDR3 is TGTGCCAGCAGTGACGGACTAGCGGGGGTCTTTTCCTACGAGCAGTACTTC. The rearrangement joins TRBV25-1 to TRBJ2-7; 13 bases map to TRBD2. Germline V gives CDR1 MGHDK, CDR2 SYGVNS. The CDR3 loop spans 17 amino acids. V was pared by 3 bases and J by 1 base, with 6 bases of the junction left unmatched.